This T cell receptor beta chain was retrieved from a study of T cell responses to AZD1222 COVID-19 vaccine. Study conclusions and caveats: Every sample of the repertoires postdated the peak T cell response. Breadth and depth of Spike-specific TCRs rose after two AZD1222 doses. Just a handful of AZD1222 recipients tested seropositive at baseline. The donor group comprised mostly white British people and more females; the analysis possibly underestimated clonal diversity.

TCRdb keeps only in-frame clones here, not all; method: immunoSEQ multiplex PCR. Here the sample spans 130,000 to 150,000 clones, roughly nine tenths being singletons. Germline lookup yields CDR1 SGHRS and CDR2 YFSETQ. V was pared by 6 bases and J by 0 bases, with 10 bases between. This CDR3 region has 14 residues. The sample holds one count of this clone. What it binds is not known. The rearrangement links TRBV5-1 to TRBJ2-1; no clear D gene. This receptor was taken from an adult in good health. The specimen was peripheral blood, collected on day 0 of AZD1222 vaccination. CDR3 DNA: TGCGCCAGCACCCATCTTAGCTCCTACAATGAGCAGTTCTTC. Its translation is CASTHLSSYNEQFF.